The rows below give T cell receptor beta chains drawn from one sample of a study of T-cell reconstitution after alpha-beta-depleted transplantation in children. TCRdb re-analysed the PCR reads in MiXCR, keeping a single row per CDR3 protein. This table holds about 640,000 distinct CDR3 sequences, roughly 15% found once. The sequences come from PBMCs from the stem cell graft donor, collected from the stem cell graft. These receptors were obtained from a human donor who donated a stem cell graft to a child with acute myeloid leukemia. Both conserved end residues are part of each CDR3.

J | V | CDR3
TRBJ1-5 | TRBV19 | CASSVQIVSNQPQHF
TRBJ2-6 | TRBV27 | CASKLGAGANVLTF
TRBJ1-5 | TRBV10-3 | CAISDSQNINQPQHF
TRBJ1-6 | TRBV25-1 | CASRQVSSSYNSPLHF
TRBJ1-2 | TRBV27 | CASSLNLGLYGYTF
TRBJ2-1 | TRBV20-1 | CSARGSLAPPGNEQFF
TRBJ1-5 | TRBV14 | CASSQAGSQPQHF
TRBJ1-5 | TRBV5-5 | CASSPSGGSNQPQHF
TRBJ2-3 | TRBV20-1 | CSARDRRGPSTDTQYF
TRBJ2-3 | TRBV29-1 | CSVGSDPANHYF
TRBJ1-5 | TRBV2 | CASRRGKSQPQHF